Listed below are T cell receptor beta chains from one sample, sequenced in a study of blood T cells in healthy people across ages. TCRdb passed the 5' RACE reads through MiXCR, listing each CDR3 protein once. The table shows 650,000 to 950,000 distinct CDR3 sequences, with around two fifths occurring only once. The specimen was blood. The receptor source for this set is a man in his 60s in good health. Both conserved end residues are part of each CDR3. The D gene is left open where the match is weak. Expanded clones are given a class, and other clones once, few, many or no size at all.

clone size	V gene	D gene	J gene	CDR3 DNA	CDR3 protein
many	TRBV4-3	TRBD2	TRBJ2-4	TGCGCCAGCAGCCAAGTTGTCAGGGCAGGGAGGGAGCAGTACTTC	CASSQVVRAGREQYF
NA	TRBV6-6	TRBD1	TRBJ2-3	TGTGCCAGCGTACGACAGGGGGCTGCAGATATGCAGTATTTT	CASVRQGAADMQYF
NA	TRBV12-3/TRBV12-4	TRBD1	TRBJ1-2	TGTGCCAGCGGCCTTCTGGCCTTCGGGACAGTAGGCTACACCTTC	CASGLLAFGTVGYTF
NA	TRBV6-2/TRBV6-3	TRBD2	TRBJ2-3	TGTGCCAGCAGTTGGACTAGTAAGACGCAGTATTTT	CASSWTSKTQYF
NA	TRBV7-6	NA	TRBJ2-1	TGTGCCAGCAGTTTAGGGTTCGATGAGCAGTTCTTC	CASSLGFDEQFF
NA	TRBV28	TRBD1	TRBJ2-5	TGTGCCAGCAGTTTTTTTGGAAGGGACAGGGTACAGGAGACCCAGTACTTC	CASSFFGRDRVQETQYF
NA	TRBV6-6	NA	TRBJ1-3	TGTGCCAGCAGAAGGGGAGAAGGAAACACCATATATTTT	CASRRGEGNTIYF
NA	TRBV12-3/TRBV12-4	NA	TRBJ2-5	TGTGCCAGCAATCTAGAGGGGGGGGGCCGCAATGAGCAGTACTTC	CASNLEGGGRNEQYF
few	TRBV20-1	TRBD1	TRBJ2-7	TGCAGTGCACAACAGGGGCAGGGCGAGCAGTACTTC	CSAQQGQGEQYF
NA	TRBV7-2	TRBD1	TRBJ2-1	TGTGCCAGCAGCAAGGGACAGAAGAGCTCCTACGAGCAGTTCTTC	CASSKGQKSSYEQFF
few	TRBV12-3/TRBV12-4	TRBD2	TRBJ2-7	TGTGCCAGCACTCTCGGGACTAGCGCCTCCGAGCAGTACTTC	CASTLGTSASEQYF
NA	TRBV21-1	NA	TRBJ2-3	TGTGCTAGCAGCAAAAGTGCGACACGCACAGATACGCAGTATTTT	CASSKSATRTDTQYF
NA	TRBV7-8	NA	TRBJ1-5	TGTGCCAACAGCTTAGGCAGACTCAATCAGCCCCAGCATTTT	CANSLGRLNQPQHF
few	TRBV4-1	TRBD2	TRBJ2-1	TGCGCCAGCAGCCAAAGCGGGGGCCACTACAATGAGCAGTTCTTC	CASSQSGGHYNEQFF